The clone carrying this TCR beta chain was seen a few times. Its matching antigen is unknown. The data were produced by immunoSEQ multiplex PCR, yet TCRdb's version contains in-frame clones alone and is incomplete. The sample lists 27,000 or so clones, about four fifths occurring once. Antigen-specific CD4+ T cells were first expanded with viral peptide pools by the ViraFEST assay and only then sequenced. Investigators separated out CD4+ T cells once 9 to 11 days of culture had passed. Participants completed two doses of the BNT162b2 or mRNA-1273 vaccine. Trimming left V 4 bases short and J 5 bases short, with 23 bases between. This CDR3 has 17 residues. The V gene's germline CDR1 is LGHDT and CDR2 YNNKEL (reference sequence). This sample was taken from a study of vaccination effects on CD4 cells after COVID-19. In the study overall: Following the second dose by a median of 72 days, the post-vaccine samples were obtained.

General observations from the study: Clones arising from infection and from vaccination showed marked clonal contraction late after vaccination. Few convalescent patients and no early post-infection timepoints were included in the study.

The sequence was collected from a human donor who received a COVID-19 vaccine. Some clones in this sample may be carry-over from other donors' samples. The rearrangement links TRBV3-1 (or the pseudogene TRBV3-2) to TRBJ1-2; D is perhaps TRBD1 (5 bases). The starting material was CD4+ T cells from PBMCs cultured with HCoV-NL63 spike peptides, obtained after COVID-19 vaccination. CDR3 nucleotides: TGTGCCAGCAGCCGTTACGGGACTCGAGGCACCGGATATGGCTACACCTTC. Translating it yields CASSRYGTRGTGYGYTF.